One T cell receptor beta chain is described in this entry. This sample is part of a study of radiation and T cells in renal cell carcinoma. The table came from immunoSEQ multiplex PCR; TCRdb's copy has only in-frame clones and leaves some out. Counted here are 90,000 to 100,000 clones, around 83% occurring once; the ten biggest clones make up 7.2%. Time point reported: blood 4 weeks post-SBRT, at nephrectomy. Treatment of the sample: 15 Gy SBRT to primary tumor, nephrectomy 4 weeks later. From germline, CDR1 is LNHNV and CDR2 YYDKDF (reference sequence). CDR3 length: 20 residues. Trimming took 0 bases from V and 0 from J; bases not matched to a gene: 15.

This receptor was taken from a man in his fifties or sixties with renal cell carcinoma. This specimen consisted of blood, obtained from a patient whose treatment included radiotherapy and nephrectomy. The J gene is TRBJ2-5, the V gene TRBV15; 8 bases map to TRBD2. CDR3 protein: CATSRDIWVPSGLYQETQYF. CDR3 sequence (DNA): TGTGCCACCAGCAGAGATATTTGGGTGCCTAGCGGGTTGTACCAAGAGACCCAGTACTTC.